A single sample gave rise to the 27 T cell receptor beta chains below, sequenced in a study of spatial heterogeneity in lung cancer. Time point here: sample taken at primary tumor resection. Unsorted whole RNA samples from tumor, nontumor lung or frozen PBMC were sequenced. In TCRdb, the 5' RACE reads were re-called with MiXCR into one record per CDR3 protein. The data contain 80,000 to 95,000 distinct CDR3 sequences, around 9% of them singletons. The sequences come from PBMCs, collected at surgery. Receptors originate from a male donor with early-stage non-small cell lung cancer.

Many counts were recorded for this clonotype. The gene calls are TRBV7-2 and TRBJ1-2, with D perhaps matching TRBD1 (5 bases). V was clipped by 1 base and J by 1 base, with 10 bases between them. The CDR3 has 15 amino acids. Per germline, CDR1 SGHTA and CDR2 FQGNSA. The DNA for the CDR3 is TGTGCCAGCAGCTTAGATAGGGACGGTAACTATGGCTACACCTTC. Its protein product is CASSLDRDGNYGYTF. Based on the CDR3 plus reference TRBV7-2 and TRBJ1-2, the full variable domain is GAGVSQSPSNKVTEKGKDVELRCDPISGHTALYWYRQSLGQGLEFLIYFQGNSAPDKSGLPSDRFSAERTGGSVSTLTIQRTQQEDSAVYLCASSLDRDGNYGYTFGSGTRLTVV.

This clonotype was detected only a few times. The chain is built from TRBV7-8 and TRBJ2-7; D may match TRBD1 or TRBD2 (5 bases each). Trimming took off 1 base at V and 6 bases at J, with 16 bases between the two ends. Germline values: CDR1 SGHVS, CDR2 FQNEAQ. CDR3 size: 15 residues. CDR3 coding DNA: TGTGCCAGCAGCTTAGGGCGCCTCCGGGGCTCCGAGCAGTACTTC. This codes for CASSLGRLRGSEQYF.

The V gene is TRBV6-5, the J gene TRBJ2-7; 9 bases agree with TRBD1. The CDR3 runs 17 residues. V was clipped by 6 bases and J by 0 bases; unmatched bases: 12. The germline gives CDR1 MNHEY, CDR2 SVGAGI. CDR3 sequence reads: CASRKDRGRVASYEQYF. CDR3 DNA: TGTGCCAGCAGAAAAGACAGGGGGAGGGTGGCCTCCTACGAGCAGTACTTC.

This clonotype was observed at least ten times. V is TRBV5-1 and J is TRBJ2-7; D gene ambiguous. The CDR3 totals 14 residues. Trimming pared 1 base from V and 4 bases from J, leaving 12 bases between. CDR1 SGHRS and CDR2 YFSETQ come from the germline V gene. The CDR3 DNA is TGCGCCAGCAGCTTGAATGTCGCCCGGTACGAGCAGTACTTC. Residues: CASSLNVARYEQYF.

This clonotype appeared many times. This chain links TRBV28 with TRBJ2-7, with a possible D match to TRBD1 (8 bases). The CDR3 is 12 amino acids. Germline V gives CDR1 MDHEN, CDR2 SYDVKM. Trimming cost V 11 bases and J 4 bases, with 15 bases left between them. CDR3 loop: CAGGDRLYEQYF. The CDR3 nucleotides read TGTGCCGGGGGGGACAGGCTTTACGAGCAGTACTTC.

The chain is built from TRBV7-9 and TRBJ2-5, with a tentative D call TRBD1 (5 bases). The CDR3 length is 16 residues. V lost 5 bases to trimming and J lost 2 bases, with 18 bases between them. Germline CDR1 is SEHNR and CDR2 is FQNEAQ (reference sequence). This CDR3 is CASSPPILGAQETQYF. As DNA, the CDR3 is TGTGCCAGCAGCCCCCCGATCCTAGGGGCACAAGAGACCCAGTACTTC.

J is TRBJ2-7 and V is TRBV7-2; 12 bases are a match to TRBD2. This CDR3 is 14 amino acids long. Germline V gene data show CDR1 as SGHTA and CDR2 as FQGNSA. The V segment lost 4 bases and the J segment 5 bases; nucleotides outside the gene matches: 3. The CDR3 sequence is CASSSRTSGDEQYF. The CDR3 region has the DNA TGTGCCAGCAGCTCCCGGACTAGCGGGGACGAGCAGTACTTC.

This clonotype was detected many times. The chain is built from TRBV11-2 and TRBJ2-7; 11 positions match TRBD2. There are 15 residues in the CDR3. V lost 5 bases to trimming and J lost 3 bases; unmatched junction nucleotides: 6. Germline values: CDR1 SGHAT, CDR2 FQNNGV. The DNA of the CDR3 is TGTGCCAGCAGCAGACTAGCGGGGAAACACTACGAGCAGTACTTC. Translating gives CASSRLAGKHYEQYF.

The chain carries TRBV2 and TRBJ2-4; 7 nucleotides agree with TRBD1. V was clipped by 2 bases and J by 5 bases; unmatched bases: 6. The germline V gene has CDR1 SNHLY and CDR2 FYNNEI. The CDR3 runs to 15 residues. CDR3 sequence: CASSENRGPQNIQYF. The CDR3, as DNA: TGTGCCAGCAGTGAAAACAGGGGACCCCAAAACATTCAGTACTTC.

The V gene is TRBV12-3 or TRBV12-4, the J gene TRBJ2-7; tentatively, D is TRBD1 or TRBD2 (7 bases each). This CDR3 has 16 residues. The germline V and J ends were trimmed by 5 bases and 4 bases, with 21 bases remaining between them. CDR3 sequence: CASSLNRGGVEYEQYF. The CDR3, as DNA: TGTGCCAGCAGTCTCAACAGGGGAGGGGTAGAGTACGAGCAGTACTTC.

This clonotype has a handful of counts. J is TRBJ2-3 and V is TRBV4-3; 7 bases agree with TRBD2. From germline, CDR1 is LGHNA and CDR2 YSLEER. The CDR3 consists of 16 residues. The ends lost 0 bases at V and 4 bases at J; junction bases unmatched: 7. This chain's CDR3 is CASSQDLAEEADTQYF. The DNA for the CDR3 is TGCGCCAGCAGCCAAGATCTAGCGGAAGAGGCAGATACGCAGTATTTT.

This clonotype occurred many times. The chain has TRBV3-1 and TRBJ2-1; 9 nucleotides line up with TRBD1. The germline V gene has CDR1 LGHDT and CDR2 YNNKEL (reference sequence). V gave up 3 bases and J gave up 11 bases; unmatched junction bases: 8. The CDR3 has 14 residues. Written as DNA, the CDR3 is TGTGCCAGCAGCCATCTGGGACAGGGACAGAAGCAGTTCTTC. Amino acids: CASSHLGQGQKQFF.

In this sample, this clonotype turned up a few times. The chain carries TRBV19 and TRBJ2-7; possible D gene TRBD1, 6 bases. V was shortened by 5 bases and J by 2 bases, with 16 bases between the two germline ends. CDR1 LNHDA and CDR2 SQIVND come from the germline V gene (reference sequence). The CDR3 covers 15 residues. The CDR3 reads CASSLYRVGTYEQYF. The DNA for the CDR3 is TGTGCCAGTAGTCTCTACAGGGTGGGGACCTACGAGCAGTACTTC.

This clonotype showed up many times. The genes are TRBV7-9 and TRBJ2-1; D uncertain. The V and J ends lost 3 bases and 9 bases respectively, with 12 bases between them. This CDR3 contains 13 residues. Germline values: CDR1 SEHNR, CDR2 FQNEAQ (reference sequence). The CDR3 region is CASSFQGDGEQFF. The CDR3 bases are TGTGCCAGCAGCTTCCAAGGAGATGGTGAGCAGTTCTTC.

This clonotype was recorded many times. The rearrangement links TRBV11-2 to TRBJ2-7; 11 bases are a match to TRBD2. The CDR3 extends over 16 amino acids. Germline CDR1 and CDR2: SGHAT and FQNNGV. V lost 5 bases to trimming and J lost 0 bases; unmatched junction nucleotides: 6. The CDR3 DNA reads TGTGCCAGCAGCCGACTAGCGGGGAAGGGCTCCTACGAGCAGTACTTC. Translation gives CASSRLAGKGSYEQYF.

This clonotype was seen repeatedly, ten times or more. CDR3: CATGSGGAGETQYF. DNA of the CDR3: TGTGCCACCGGGAGCGGGGGGGCCGGAGAGACCCAGTACTTC. The chain uses TRBV15 and TRBJ2-5, with 10 bases that match TRBD2. The trim removed 8 bases at V and 4 bases at J, leaving 7 bases unmatched. The CDR3 spans 14 residues. CDR1 and CDR2 (germline): LNHNV, YYDKDF (reference sequence).

This clonotype came up a few times. V is TRBV7-2 and J is TRBJ2-3, with 11 bases that match TRBD2. The CDR3 spans 13 residues. V shed 5 bases, J shed 8 bases, and the junction held 3 bases outside the gene matches. Germline loops: CDR1 SGHTA, CDR2 FQGNSA. In DNA, the CDR3 is TGTGCCAGCAGCCCACTAGCGGGGGTTACGCAGTATTTT. The encoded protein is CASSPLAGVTQYF.

Only a few counts were recorded for this clonotype. This rearrangement joins TRBV6-5 to TRBJ2-1; 11 bases map to TRBD2. The CDR3 has 14 residues. Germline V CDR1 and CDR2: MNHEY, SVGAGI. The V gene end was trimmed by 10 bases and the J gene end by 9 bases; junction bases not matched to a gene: 11. CDR3 amino acids: CATKLAGGPGEQFF. CDR3 DNA: TGTGCCACTAAATTAGCGGGGGGGCCGGGTGAGCAGTTCTTC.

The CDR3 DNA sequence: TGTGCCAGCAGCATCCGGGGACAGGGGAGCTCCTACGAGCAGTACTTC. Its protein product is CASSIRGQGSSYEQYF. The V and J genes are TRBV6-6 and TRBJ2-7; 10 bases line up with TRBD1. Germline V gives CDR1 MNHNY, CDR2 SVGAGI (reference sequence). The V segment lost 6 bases and the J segment 0 bases; nucleotides outside the gene matches: 8. CDR3 size: 16 residues.

This clonotype was counted many times. The chain has TRBV28 and TRBJ1-4; D may be TRBD1 (6 bases). CDR1 and CDR2 (germline): MDHEN, SYDVKM. The CDR3 runs 14 residues. Trimming removed 7 bases from V and 4 bases from J, with 13 bases in between. This CDR3 reads CASTLQGHNEKLFF. DNA of the CDR3: TGTGCCAGCACCCTACAGGGTCATAATGAAAAACTGTTTTTT.

This clonotype occurred a few times. The chain uses TRBV9 and TRBJ2-2; TRBD1 might be the D (5 bases). The V end lost 4 bases, the J end lost 0 bases, and 7 bases lay between the germline ends. The CDR3 sequence is 14 residues long. CDR1 is SGDLS and CDR2 is YYNGEE in the germline V gene. CDR3 in amino acids: CASSPTANTGELFF. The CDR3 DNA reads as TGTGCCAGCAGCCCGACAGCGAACACCGGGGAGCTGTTTTTT.

Only a few counts were recorded for this clonotype. The chain is built from TRBV6-5 and TRBJ2-3; D might be TRBD1 (5 bases). Germline CDR1 and CDR2: MNHEY and SVGAGI. There are 14 residues in the CDR3. Deletions cut 7 bases from V and 0 bases from J, with 11 bases between. CDR3 in amino acids: CASKSAGSTDTQYF. DNA of the CDR3: TGTGCCAGCAAGTCTGCAGGGAGCACAGATACGCAGTATTTT.

This clonotype has a count of ten or more. V gene TRBV9 combines with J gene TRBJ2-2; D unresolved. Germline CDR1 and CDR2: SGDLS and YYNGEE. This CDR3 region has 14 residues. V lost 2 bases to trimming and J lost 1 base, with 6 bases between them. The CDR3: CASSVVGNTGELFF. Here the CDR3 DNA reads TGTGCCAGCAGCGTGGTGGGGAACACCGGGGAGCTGTTTTTT.

This clonotype turned up a few times. The V call is TRBV7-3, the J call TRBJ2-3; 10 bases match TRBD1. Germline V gene lookup returns CDR1 SGHTA and CDR2 FQGTGA. The CDR3 sequence is 15 residues long. V gave up 4 bases and J gave up 8 bases; unmatched junction bases: 9. The CDR3 nucleotides read TGTGCCAGCAGCTCTCCGGGACAGGGGCGAGGTACGCAGTATTTT. This translates into CASSSPGQGRGTQYF.

The CDR3 region has the DNA TGTGCCAGCAGTTTATCAGGGAGGGCCTACAATGAGCAGTTCTTC. Protein: CASSLSGRAYNEQFF. The rearrangement uses TRBV28 and TRBJ2-1; 7 positions match TRBD2. Germline CDR1 and CDR2: MDHEN and SYDVKM. The trim removed 1 base at V and 2 bases at J, leaving 2 bases unmatched. This CDR3 is 15 amino acids long.

This clonotype was counted at least ten times. The chain recombines TRBV20-1 with TRBJ2-5, with 9 bases lining up with TRBD2. This CDR3 contains 15 residues. The V gene's germline CDR1 is DFQATT and CDR2 SNEGSKA (reference sequence). V trimming: 2 bases; J trimming: 1 base; junction bases outside the gene matches: 5. The CDR3 DNA follows: TGCAGTGCTAGAAACCGACTAGCGGCCCAAGAGACCCAGTACTTC. Its protein product is CSARNRLAAQETQYF.

In its sample, this clonotype was seen many times. This chain uses TRBV12-3 or TRBV12-4 with TRBJ1-1; D is perhaps TRBD1 (6 bases). The CDR3 consists of 15 residues. The V and J ends lost 0 bases and 2 bases respectively, with 10 bases between them. As DNA, the CDR3 is TGTGCCAGCAGTTTAGCGTACAGGGAAAACACTGAAGCTTTCTTT. Protein: CASSLAYRENTEAFF.